These 18 T cell receptor beta chains came from one sample sequenced in a study of cytomegalovirus exposure and HLA in healthy donors (dated by TCRdb to the late 2010s). Library method: the immunoSEQ multiplex PCR assay. For the multiplex PCR, a mixture combining 60 forward primers for TCR Vbeta segments and 13 reverse primers for TCR Jbeta segments was used. TCRdb re-hosts the immuneACCESS table, in-frame sequences only. Its copies lack some clones; in the studies checked, an unresolved V gene accounts for under half of them, and the cause for the rest is not known. Present in this sample are under 150,000 clones, 75% to 80% of which were seen just once. The ten biggest clones cover about 3.8% of the sample. Input material: PBMCs. Receptor source: a young man in good health and CMV-seronegative.

V is TRBV6-1 and J is TRBJ2-1; possible D gene TRBD2, 5 bases. The CDR3 sequence is 15 residues long. V shed 4 bases and J shed 6 bases, with 16 bases lying between them. Per germline, CDR1 MNHNS and CDR2 SASEGT. In DNA form, the CDR3 reads TGTGCCAGCAGTGGAGACTACAGAGAAGGCAATGAGCAGTTCTTC. Translated, it gives CASSGDYREGNEQFF.

The chain uses TRBV15 and TRBJ2-3; TRBD2 matches at 11 bases. CDR1 and CDR2 (germline): LNHNV, YYDKDF (reference sequence). The CDR3 is made up of 17 amino acids. V was pared by 6 bases and J by 6 bases, with 14 bases of the junction left unmatched. CDR3 nucleotides: TGTGCCACCAGAAGTGAGATTAGCGGGAGGGCCCGGGATACGCAGTATTTT. As protein: CATRSEISGRARDTQYF.

The chain carries TRBV27 and TRBJ1-6; the match to TRBD1 covers 10 bases. CDR1 and CDR2 (germline): MNHEY, SMNVEV (reference sequence). CDR3 length: 15 amino acids. J lost 9 bases, V lost 5 bases, and 7 bases had no gene match. CDR3 coding DNA: TGTGCCAGCAGTGTGACAGGGGGCAGAGGTTCACCCCTCCACTTT. Its translation is CASSVTGGRGSPLHF.

V and J are TRBV12-5 and TRBJ1-4; D is perhaps TRBD1 (6 bases). V lost 5 bases and J 4 bases, leaving 17 bases between the germline ends. The V gene's germline CDR1 is LGHNT and CDR2 FRNRAP. The CDR3 length is 16 residues. In DNA, the CDR3 is TGTGCTAGTGGTCCCGAATGGGGGGGCGGTAATGAAAAACTGTTTTTT. As protein: CASGPEWGGGNEKLFF.

CDR3 sequence reads: CASSSAKREVVDTQYF. The CDR3 DNA reads TGTGCCAGCAGCTCTGCCAAGCGGGAGGTGGTAGATACGCAGTATTTT. The genes are TRBV11-2 and TRBJ2-3; TRBD2 matches 9 bases. The CDR3 has 16 residues. The V gene end was trimmed by 4 bases and the J gene end by 5 bases; junction bases not matched to a gene: 10. Looked up from germline, CDR1 is SGHAT and CDR2 is FQNNGV.

The CDR3 DNA sequence: TGTGCCAGCAGTTACTCGGTAAAGCCTGGACCGACAGTAGATCAGCCCCAGCATTTT. As protein: CASSYSVKPGPTVDQPQHF. The chain is built from TRBV6-7 and TRBJ1-5, with D possibly TRBD1 on 5 matching bases. TRBV6-7 is an open reading frame, and its role is uncertain. Trimming cost V 0 bases and J 5 bases, with 23 bases left between them. This CDR3 region has 19 residues.

V gene TRBV7-9 combines with J gene TRBJ1-1; D unclear. This CDR3 spans 14 amino acids. Trimming removed 1 base at V and 1 base at J, with 7 bases between. Germline CDR1 and CDR2: SEHNR and FQNEAQ (reference sequence). In DNA, the CDR3 is TGTGCCAGCAGCTTAGGCGCAGGGAACACTGAAGCTTTCTTT. Its translation is CASSLGAGNTEAFF.

CDR3 in amino acids: CASSQEKRQGAVGYTF. CDR3 nucleotide sequence: TGCGCCAGCAGCCAAGAAAAAAGGCAGGGGGCCGTTGGCTACACCTTC. The rearrangement joins TRBV4-1 to TRBJ1-2; TRBD1 agrees at 8 bases. With 0 bases clipped from V and 7 bases from J, the junction kept 10 bases outside the gene matches. The CDR3 consists of 16 residues. Germline CDR1 is MGHRA and CDR2 is YSYEKL.

The chain recombines TRBV30 with TRBJ2-2, with D perhaps matching TRBD1 (6 bases). The germline V gene has CDR1 GTSNPN and CDR2 SVGIG (reference sequence). Deletions cut 1 base from V and 10 bases from J, with 13 bases between. This CDR3 region has 13 residues. The CDR3 sequence is CAWSEDGTSELFF. The DNA for the CDR3 is TGTGCCTGGAGTGAAGACGGGACATCGGAGCTGTTTTTT.

The chain carries TRBV28 and TRBJ2-7; tentatively, D is TRBD2 (5 bases). Germline CDR1 reads MDHEN; CDR2 reads SYDVKM. The CDR3 covers 13 residues. V lost 6 bases and J 5 bases, leaving 14 bases between the germline ends. In nucleotides, the CDR3 is TGTGCCAGCAGGGTCGGGGTTTCTCACGAGCAGTACTTC. It codes for CASRVGVSHEQYF.

The rearrangement joins TRBV28 to TRBJ2-7, with 10 bases fitting TRBD2. V gave up 5 bases and J gave up 5 bases; unmatched junction bases: 6. Germline V gene sequence: CDR1 MDHEN, CDR2 SYDVKM. CDR3 size: 14 residues. CDR3 sequence: CASSPEGTSDEQYF. The CDR3 DNA reads TGTGCCAGCAGTCCAGAGGGGACTAGCGACGAGCAGTACTTC. Using reference TRBV28 and TRBJ2-7 for the parts outside the CDR3, the full variable domain is DVKVTQSSRYLVKRTGEKVFLECVQDMDHENMFWYRQDPGLGLRLIYFSYDVKMKEKGDIPEGYSVSREKKERFSLILESASTNQTSMYLCASSPEGTSDEQYFGPGTRLTVT.

CDR3 DNA: TGTGCCAGCAGCTCGAAAGCGGGAGCGAGCACAGATACGCAGTATTTT. It translates to CASSSKAGASTDTQYF. The chain carries TRBV5-4 and TRBJ2-3; 8 bases align to TRBD2. This CDR3 spans 16 amino acids. V lost 3 bases to trimming and J lost 0 bases; unmatched junction nucleotides: 6. Germline CDR1 and CDR2: SGHNT and YYREEE (reference sequence).

The chain employs TRBV2 and TRBJ2-7, with 8 positions matching TRBD1. This CDR3 spans 13 amino acids. The V gene's germline CDR1 is SNHLY and CDR2 FYNNEI. Unmatched junction bases numbered 6, after V lost 4 bases and J lost 7 bases. The CDR3 here is CASSAQGAKEQYF. The CDR3 nucleotides are TGTGCCAGCAGTGCCCAGGGGGCTAAAGAGCAGTACTTC.

V usage is TRBV5-1 and J usage is TRBJ2-2; D perhaps matches TRBD1 (5 bases). The CDR3 sequence is 16 residues long. Germline assignment: CDR1 SGHRS and CDR2 YFSETQ. V lost 0 bases and J lost 3, with 12 bases in between. CDR3 region: CASSLEGRVDTGELFF. As DNA, the CDR3 is TGCGCCAGCAGCTTGGAAGGCAGGGTAGACACCGGGGAGCTGTTTTTT.

A few counts support this clone. The rearrangement links TRBV5-4 to TRBJ2-6, with TRBD2 matching 9 bases. This CDR3 comprises 17 residues. V lost 4 bases and J lost 3; bases outside the gene matches: 8. CDR1 and CDR2 from the germline V gene are SGHNT and YYREEE (reference sequence). The CDR3 nucleotides are TGTGCCAGCAGCCCGCGGGGGGGGGCCTATGGGGCCAACGTCCTGACTTTC. The encoded protein is CASSPRGGAYGANVLTF.

This rearrangement joins TRBV11-2 to TRBJ2-1; TRBD2 matches at 12 bases. CDR3 length equals 13 residues. V shed 5 bases, J shed 8 bases, and the junction held 1 base outside the gene matches. Germline V lookup: CDR1 SGHAT, CDR2 FQNNGV. CDR3 region: CASSLAGGDEQFF. DNA of the CDR3: TGTGCCAGCAGCCTAGCGGGGGGGGATGAGCAGTTCTTC.

The table lists this clone with a few counts. In DNA form, the CDR3 reads TGTGCCAGCAGTGGTCAGCGACAAGAGACCCAGTACTTC. The encoded protein is CASSGQRQETQYF. The chain recombines TRBV2 with TRBJ2-5; no clear D. Between the trimmed V and J ends, which lost 4 bases and 2 bases, there was a span of 8 bases. Germline CDR1 and CDR2: SNHLY and FYNNEI. This CDR3 has 13 residues. Filled out from reference TRBV2 and TRBJ2-5, the complete variable domain reads EPEVTQTPSHQVTQMGQEVILRCVPISNHLYFYWYRQILGQKVEFLVSFYNNEISEKSEIFDDQFSVERPDGSNFTLKIRSTKLEDSAMYFCASSGQRQETQYFGPGTRLLVL.

This rearrangement joins TRBV5-1 to TRBJ1-2; the D gene is possibly TRBD1 (6 bases). Germline V gene sequence: CDR1 SGHRS, CDR2 YFSETQ. V lost 4 bases, J lost 1 base, and 14 bases lay in between. The length of the CDR3 is 15 residues. CDR3 DNA sequence: TGCGCCAGCAGCCTGACAGGAGACTTTAACTATGGCTACACCTTC. As protein: CASSLTGDFNYGYTF. Full variable domain (remainder filled in from reference TRBV5-1 and TRBJ1-2): KAGVTQTPRYLIKTRGQQVTLSCSPISGHRSVSWYQQTPGQGLQFLFEYFSETQRNKGNFPGRFSGRQFSNSRSEMNVSTLELGDSALYLCASSLTGDFNYGYTFGSGTRLTVV.